These 20 T cell receptor beta chains came from one sample sequenced in a study of cytomegalovirus exposure and HLA in healthy donors. The PCR had 60 Vbeta and 13 Jbeta primers. Clones were read by immunoSEQ multiplex PCR, and TCRdb kept only the in-frame ones, dropping some. This sample contains 200,000 to 250,000 clones. Sequencing used PBMCs. The receptor set was obtained from a girl aged 2-10 years in good health and CMV-seropositive.

The DNA of the CDR3 is TGTGCCAGTAGTTGGGATACTAGCGGGACCAAAAACATTCAGTACTTC. As protein: CASSWDTSGTKNIQYF. The chain recombines TRBV19 with TRBJ2-4, with TRBD2 matching over 10 bases. This CDR3 spans 16 amino acids. Germline V gene data show CDR1 as LNHDA and CDR2 as SQIVND (reference sequence). V gave up 5 bases and J gave up 2 bases; unmatched junction bases: 6.

The V and J genes are TRBV2 and TRBJ2-3, with 7 nucleotides matching TRBD2. J was trimmed by 2 bases and V by 8 bases; bases with no gene match: 4. CDR1 is SNHLY and CDR2 is FYNNEI in the germline V gene. The CDR3 is made up of 13 amino acids. The CDR3 here is CASGGEFTDTQYF. For the CDR3, the DNA is TGTGCCAGCGGGGGGGAGTTCACAGATACGCAGTATTTT. Supplemented by reference TRBV2 and TRBJ2-3, the full variable domain reads EPEVTQTPSHQVTQMGQEVILRCVPISNHLYFYWYRQILGQKVEFLVSFYNNEISEKSEIFDDQFSVERPDGSNFTLKIRSTKLEDSAMYFCASGGEFTDTQYFGPGTRLTVL.

Details on this clone: Other DNA sequences within the sample encode an identical CDR3. J is TRBJ2-7 and V is TRBV19; 12 nucleotides line up with TRBD2. V lost 5 bases, J lost 6 bases, and 11 bases stayed unmatched. The CDR3 consists of 16 residues. The germline V gene encodes CDR1 LNHDA and CDR2 SQIVND (reference sequence). The CDR3 region is CASSLALAGGPVEQYF. As DNA, the CDR3 is TGTGCCAGTAGTCTTGCCCTAGCGGGGGGGCCGGTCGAGCAGTACTTC.

This chain's CDR3 is CASSLDNYEQYF. The CDR3 DNA reads as TGTGCCAGCAGTTTGGACAACTACGAGCAGTACTTC. This chain joins TRBV6-6 and TRBJ2-7, with a possible D match to TRBD1 (5 bases). Germline V gives CDR1 MNHNY, CDR2 SVGAGI (reference sequence). Trimming removed 4 bases at V and 3 bases at J, with 7 bases between. The CDR3 covers 12 residues.

V usage is TRBV18 and J usage is TRBJ2-1, with D uncertain. The germline V gene encodes CDR1 KGHSH and CDR2 LQKENI. CDR3 length equals 18 residues. Trimming took off 1 base at V and 4 bases at J, with 20 bases between the two ends. CDR3 protein: CASSPLFWRPSYYNEQFF. The CDR3 nucleotides read TGTGCCAGCTCACCACTTTTCTGGCGGCCGTCTTATTACAATGAGCAGTTCTTC. Combining the CDR3 with reference TRBV18 and TRBJ2-1 gives the whole variable domain NAGVMQNPRHLVRRRGQEARLRCSPMKGHSHVYWYRQLPEEGLKFMVYLQKENIIDESGMPKERFSAEFPKEGPSILRIQQVVRGDSAAYFCASSPLFWRPSYYNEQFFGPGTRLTVL.

The chain has TRBV5-1 and TRBJ1-4, with TRBD1 matching 9 bases. The length of the CDR3 is 14 residues. J gave up 5 bases and V 4 bases, and 3 bases lay outside the gene matches. CDR1 and CDR2 (germline): SGHRS, YFSETQ. CDR3 sequence reads: CASSITGGNEKLFF. The CDR3 DNA is TGCGCCAGCAGCATCACAGGGGGCAATGAAAAACTGTTTTTT. The full variable domain, completed using reference TRBV5-1 and TRBJ1-4, is KAGVTQTPRYLIKTRGQQVTLSCSPISGHRSVSWYQQTPGQGLQFLFEYFSETQRNKGNFPGRFSGRQFSNSRSEMNVSTLELGDSALYLCASSITGGNEKLFFGSGTQLSVL.

The rearrangement links TRBV28 to TRBJ1-1; D is possibly TRBD1 (6 bases). The CDR3 is 13 amino acids. Germline CDR1 is MDHEN and CDR2 is SYDVKM. The V gene lost 8 bases and the J gene lost 5 bases, with 15 bases spanning the gap. The CDR3 here is CASEMSGTTEAFF. CDR3 in DNA: TGTGCCAGCGAGATGTCCGGGACAACTGAAGCTTTCTTT.

The chain recombines TRBV11-2 with TRBJ2-1, with D possibly TRBD1 on 7 matching bases. Germline assignment: CDR1 SGHAT and CDR2 FQNNGV. With 4 bases removed from V and 6 bases from J, the gap between germline ends came to 19 bases. This CDR3 region has 16 residues. The CDR3 is CASSWNPGGITNEQFF. The CDR3 DNA reads as TGTGCCAGCAGCTGGAACCCAGGGGGGATAACCAATGAGCAGTTCTTC.

The J gene is TRBJ2-1, the V gene TRBV5-1; D might be TRBD2 (6 bases). Germline-derived CDR1 and CDR2 are SGHRS and YFSETQ. The CDR3 is made up of 15 amino acids. The V end was cut by 0 bases, the J end by 7 bases, with 14 bases between. CDR3 DNA: TGCGCCAGCAGCTTGGAAGCGGGCTGGGGGAATGAGCAGTTCTTC. This codes for CASSLEAGWGNEQFF.

V gene TRBV28 combines with J gene TRBJ1-1; 9 bases are shared with TRBD1. CDR3 length equals 18 residues. After removal of 5 bases from V and 0 bases from J, the junction contained 13 bases not matched to a gene. Germline V CDR1 and CDR2: MDHEN, SYDVKM. The DNA of the CDR3 is TGTGCCAGCAGTCCCTGGACAGGGGCCCTTCCAATGAACACTGAAGCTTTCTTT. The encoded protein is CASSPWTGALPMNTEAFF.

The chain employs TRBV11-2 and TRBJ2-1, with TRBD2 identical over 13 bases. This CDR3 region has 19 residues. Germline CDR1 reads SGHAT; CDR2 reads FQNNGV. Losses at the gene ends were 5 bases for V and 0 bases for J; bases not matched to a gene: 10. CDR3 protein: CASSARTSGSLNSYNEQFF. The CDR3, as DNA: TGTGCCAGCAGCGCCCGGACTAGCGGGAGTCTCAACTCCTACAATGAGCAGTTCTTC.

The CDR3 DNA reads TGTGCTAGTGGTGCCGGGACTAGCGGGACCCATGAGCAGTTCTTC. It is translated as CASGAGTSGTHEQFF. The rearrangement links TRBV12-5 to TRBJ2-1; 13 nucleotides line up with TRBD2. This CDR3 has 15 amino acids. CDR1 LGHNT and CDR2 FRNRAP come from the germline V gene. V lost 5 bases to trimming and J lost 8 bases; unmatched junction nucleotides: 6.

The CDR3 here is CASSVWSQETQYF. CDR3 sequence (DNA): TGTGCCAGCAGCGTTTGGAGCCAAGAGACCCAGTACTTC. V gene TRBV9 combines with J gene TRBJ2-5; D unclear. This CDR3 is 13 amino acids long. Germline loops: CDR1 SGDLS, CDR2 YYNGEE. V dropped 2 bases and J dropped 1 base, with 6 bases sitting between them.

CDR3 sequence reads: CASSSVSGRAYTGELFF. The CDR3 DNA reads TGTGCCAGCAGCTCCGTCAGCGGGAGGGCCTACACCGGGGAGCTGTTTTTT. The chain carries TRBV5-4 and TRBJ2-2; 10 positions agree with TRBD2. Trimming took 3 bases from V and 3 from J; bases not matched to a gene: 8. Germline V gene sequence: CDR1 SGHNT, CDR2 YYREEE (reference sequence). The CDR3 contains 17 residues.

CDR3 protein: CSVGGRLNYGYTF. In DNA form, the CDR3 reads TGCAGCGTTGGTGGCAGACTCAACTATGGCTACACCTTC. V is TRBV29-1 and J is TRBJ1-2; D unresolved. The CDR3 has 13 amino acids. Trimming stripped 4 bases from V and 2 bases from J, with 11 bases between. The V gene's germline CDR1 is SQVTM and CDR2 ANQGSEA.

This rearrangement joins TRBV28 to TRBJ2-7; 7 positions match TRBD1. This CDR3 region has 14 residues. CDR1 is MDHEN and CDR2 is SYDVKM in the germline V gene. V dropped 6 bases and J dropped 3; count of bases not matched to a gene: 8. The CDR3 here is CASSSTTGHYEQYF. In DNA form, the CDR3 reads TGTGCCAGCAGCTCAACGACAGGGCACTACGAGCAGTACTTC.

This sequence joins TRBV19 and TRBJ2-2, with TRBD1 identical over 7 bases. In germline, CDR1 is LNHDA, CDR2 SQIVND (reference sequence). Trimming cost V 7 bases and J 3 bases; bases outside gene matches: 8. The CDR3 is 15 amino acids. The CDR3 loop is CASIKGGRDTGELFF. The CDR3 coding sequence is TGTGCCAGTATTAAAGGGGGCCGCGACACCGGGGAGCTGTTTTTT.

The chain employs TRBV18 and TRBJ2-7, with TRBD2 matching over 11 bases. Germline values: CDR1 KGHSH, CDR2 LQKENI. The junction had 14 bases not matched to a gene; V was cut back by 3 bases and J by 7 bases. This CDR3 has 17 amino acids. The CDR3 loop is CASSPWGLAARGGEQYF. CDR3 sequence (DNA): TGTGCCAGCTCACCGTGGGGACTAGCGGCCCGGGGGGGGGAGCAGTACTTC.

This chain joins TRBV29-1 and TRBJ2-2; maybe TRBD1 (6 bases). Trimming stripped 2 bases from V and 1 base from J, with 8 bases between. This CDR3 contains 14 residues. Germline V gene sequence: CDR1 SQVTM, CDR2 ANQGSEA. This CDR3 reads CSVEQGRNTGELFF. The CDR3 DNA follows: TGCAGCGTTGAACAGGGGCGGAACACCGGGGAGCTGTTTTTT.

This chain joins TRBV29-1 and TRBJ2-5; maybe TRBD2 (6 bases). Germline V gene lookup returns CDR1 SQVTM and CDR2 ANQGSEA. V shed 7 bases and J shed 0 bases, with 18 bases lying between them. The CDR3 consists of 15 residues. CDR3 DNA: TGCAGCGCCAAAGGAGGGACTCATTACCAAGAGACCCAGTACTTC. Translating gives CSAKGGTHYQETQYF. Full variable domain (missing parts from reference TRBV29-1 and TRBJ2-5): SAVISQKPSRDICQRGTSLTIQCQVDSQVTMMFWYRQQPGQSLTLIATANQGSEATYESGFVIDKFPISRPNLTFSTLTVSNMSPEDSSIYLCSAKGGTHYQETQYFGPGTRLLVL.